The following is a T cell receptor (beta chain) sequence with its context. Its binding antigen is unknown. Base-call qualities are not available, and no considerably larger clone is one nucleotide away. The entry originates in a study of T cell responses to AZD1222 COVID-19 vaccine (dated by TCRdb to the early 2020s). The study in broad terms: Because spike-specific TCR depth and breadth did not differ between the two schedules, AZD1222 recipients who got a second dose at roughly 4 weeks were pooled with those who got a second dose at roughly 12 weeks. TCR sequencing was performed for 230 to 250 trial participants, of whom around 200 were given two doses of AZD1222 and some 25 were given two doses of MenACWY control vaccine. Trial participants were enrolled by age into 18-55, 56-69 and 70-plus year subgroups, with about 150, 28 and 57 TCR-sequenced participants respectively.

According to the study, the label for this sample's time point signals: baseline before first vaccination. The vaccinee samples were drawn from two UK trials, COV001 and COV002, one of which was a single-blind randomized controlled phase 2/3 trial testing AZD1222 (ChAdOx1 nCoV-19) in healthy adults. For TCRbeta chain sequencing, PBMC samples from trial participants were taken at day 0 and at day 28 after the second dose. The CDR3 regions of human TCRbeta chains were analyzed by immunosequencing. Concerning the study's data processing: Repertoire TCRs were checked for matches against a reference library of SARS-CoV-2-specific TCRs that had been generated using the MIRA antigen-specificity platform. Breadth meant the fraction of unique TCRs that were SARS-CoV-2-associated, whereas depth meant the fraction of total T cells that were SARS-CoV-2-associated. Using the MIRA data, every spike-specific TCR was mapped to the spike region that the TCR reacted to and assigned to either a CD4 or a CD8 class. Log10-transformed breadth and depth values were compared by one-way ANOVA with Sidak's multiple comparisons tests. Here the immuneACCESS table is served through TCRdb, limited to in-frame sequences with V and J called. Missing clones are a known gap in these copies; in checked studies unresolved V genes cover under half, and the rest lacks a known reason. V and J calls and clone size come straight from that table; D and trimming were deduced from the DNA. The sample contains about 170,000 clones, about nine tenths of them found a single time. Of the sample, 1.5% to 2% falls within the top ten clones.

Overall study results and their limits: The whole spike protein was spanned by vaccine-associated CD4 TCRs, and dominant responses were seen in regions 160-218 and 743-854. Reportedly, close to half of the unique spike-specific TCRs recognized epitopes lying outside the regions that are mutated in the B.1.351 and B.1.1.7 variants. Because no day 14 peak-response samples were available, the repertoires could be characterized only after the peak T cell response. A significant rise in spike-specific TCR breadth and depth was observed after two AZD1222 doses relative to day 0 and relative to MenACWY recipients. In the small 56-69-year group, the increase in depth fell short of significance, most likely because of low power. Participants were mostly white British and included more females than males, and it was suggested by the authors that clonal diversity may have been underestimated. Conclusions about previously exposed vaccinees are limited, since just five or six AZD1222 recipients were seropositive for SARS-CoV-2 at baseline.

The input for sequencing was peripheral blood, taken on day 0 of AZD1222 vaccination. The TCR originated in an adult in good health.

The DNA sequence is as follows: TGTGCCAGCAGCTTGGCGATGGCGGGGGGACCGTTCAATGAGCAGTTCTTC. Its coded protein is CASSLAMAGGPFNEQFF. This receptor chain uses TRBV5-6 and TRBJ2-1, and 8 junctional nucleotides match TRBD2. The germline V gene specifies SGHDT as CDR1 and YYEEEE as CDR2. The germline V end is reduced by 0 bases and the J end by 6 bases; junction bases left unmatched: 11. The CDR3 starts with the cysteine, ends with the phenylalanine, and has 17 residues. Only CDR3 DNA remains: 51 bases, in frame from the first base.